This T cell receptor beta chain stems from a study of T cell responses to AZD1222 COVID-19 vaccine. Study overall: Second-dose recipients at about 4 or about 12 weeks were treated as one pooled group.

CDR1 and CDR2 (germline): LNHDA, SQIVND (reference sequence). This CDR3 has 15 residues. Deletions cut 6 bases from V and 2 bases from J, with 14 bases between. The data were produced by immunoSEQ multiplex PCR, yet TCRdb's version contains in-frame clones alone and is incomplete. There are some 140,000 clones in the sample; under 95% occur only once, and roughly 3.1% lies in the top ten. Points from the study as a whole: Spike-specific TCR breadth and depth were elevated following two AZD1222 doses.

As for this clone: Its antigen is as yet unknown.

This material consisted of peripheral blood, taken on day 0 of AZD1222 vaccination. The source is an adult in good health. The chain combines TRBV19 with TRBJ1-5; TRBD1 is a possible D gene (6 bases). The CDR3 coding sequence is TGTGCCAGTAGCCGACAGGTCGCAGGCAATCAGCCCCAGCATTTT. It codes for CASSRQVAGNQPQHF. The complete variable domain, with remaining parts taken from reference TRBV19 and TRBJ1-5, reads DGGITQSPKYLFRKEGQNVTLSCEQNLNHDAMYWYRQDPGQGLRLIYYSQIVNDFQKGDIAEGYSVSREKKESFPLTVTSAQKNPTAFYLCASSRQVAGNQPQHFGDGTRLSIL.